This TCR beta chain was sequenced during a study of cytomegalovirus exposure and HLA in healthy donors. Study as a whole: Among around 200 million T cells, an earlier analysis found approximately 110 million unique TCR beta sequences. Overall study results and limits: Reports credit the classifier with highly specific, highly sensitive diagnosis of cytomegalovirus status.

Germline assignment: CDR1 SGHTA and CDR2 FQGNSA. Trimming pared 6 bases from V and 8 bases from J, leaving 10 bases between. The CDR3 has 11 residues. The PCR had 60 Vbeta and 13 Jbeta primers. Profiled with immunoSEQ multiplex PCR; TCRdb holds only in-frame clones, not every one. The data show some 120,000 clones, over 60% seen once. The sample holds one count of this clone. Its specificity is not known. The sample taken for sequencing was PBMCs. The receptor's source is a human donor in good health. The rearrangement links TRBV7-2 to TRBJ1-1, with D unclear. CDR3 DNA: TGTGCCAGCAGACCGACGAGGGAAGCTTTCTTT. Its translation: CASRPTREAFF.